What follows are 27 T cell receptor beta chains derived from one specimen sequenced in a study of regulatory T cells in long-lasting Graves disease. The time point: newly diagnosed GD, antithyroid drugs for less than 3 months. Scientists built the TCR library using RNA that was extracted from PBMCs. Through Arm-PCR of CDR3 regions and iRepertoire HTBI primers, TCR beta libraries were built. TCRdb used MiXCR to reprocess the multiplex PCR reads, holding one entry per CDR3 protein. The sample comprises about 620,000 distinct CDR3 sequences, 15% to 20% of which are singletons, and approximately 20% rests with the top ten. These data were also reused for a study on T cells in Graves' hyperthyroidism and ophthalmopathy.

The sample consisted of peripheral blood mononuclear cells (PBMCs), taken at new diagnosis, from a patient treated with antithyroid drugs. The origin of the receptors is a woman in her twenties or thirties with Graves disease.

This clonotype was picked up many times. The CDR3 DNA follows: TGTGCCAGCAGTTTAGACACCTGGAGCCCGGGGAACACTGAAGCTTTCTTT. The encoded protein is CASSLDTWSPGNTEAFF. The rearrangement links TRBV12-3 or TRBV12-4 to TRBJ1-1; D call uncertain. V shed 1 base and J shed 1 base, with 16 bases lying between them. The CDR3 runs to 17 residues.

In its sample, this clonotype was seen a few times. The chain employs TRBV29-1 and TRBJ1-1; D not resolved. Deletions cut 2 bases from V and 0 bases from J, with 7 bases between. Germline CDR1 SQVTM, CDR2 ANQGSEA. The CDR3 is made up of 13 amino acids. The CDR3, as DNA: TGCAGCGTTGAACGGCAGTTGAACACTGAAGCTTTCTTT. This gives the protein CSVERQLNTEAFF.

This clonotype occurred many times. V and J are TRBV2 and TRBJ2-2; tentatively, D is TRBD1 or TRBD2 (5 bases each). The V end was cut by 3 bases, the J end by 5 bases, with 7 bases between. Germline V gene data show CDR1 as SNHLY and CDR2 as FYNNEI. The CDR3 runs 13 residues. The CDR3 region is CASSDEGTGELFF. DNA of the CDR3: TGTGCCAGCAGTGATGAGGGGACCGGGGAGCTGTTTTTT.

This clonotype was counted at least ten times. CDR3 sequence: CASSLGWSAEEAFF. In DNA, the CDR3 is TGTGCCAGCAGCTTAGGCTGGTCTGCCGAAGAAGCTTTCTTT. The J gene is TRBJ1-1, the V gene TRBV7-2; no definite D call. Trimming shortened V by 1 base and J by 8 bases, and 14 bases separated the two germline ends. Germline V gene lookup returns CDR1 SGHTA and CDR2 FQGNSA. This CDR3 is 14 amino acids long.

The chain is built from TRBV18 and TRBJ1-4, with D perhaps TRBD1 (6 bases). This CDR3 is built from 14 residues. Germline assignment: CDR1 KGHSH and CDR2 LQKENI. Trimming removed 3 bases at V and 7 bases at J, with 12 bases between. CDR3 nucleotides: TGTGCCAGCTCACCCCAGGGGCGAAGTGAAAAACTGTTTTTT. Its translation: CASSPQGRSEKLFF.

This clonotype was found many times. V gene TRBV2 combines with J gene TRBJ1-4, with D tentatively TRBD1 (5 bases). V shed 3 bases and J shed 3 bases, with 11 bases lying between them. The CDR3 is 15 amino acids. The germline CDR1 and CDR2 sequences are SNHLY and FYNNEI. The CDR3 sequence is CASSDLGVPNEKLFF. The DNA for the CDR3 is TGTGCCAGCAGTGACTTAGGGGTACCTAATGAAAAACTGTTTTTT. The full variable domain, in which reference TRBV2 and TRBJ1-4 provide the parts outside the CDR3, is EPEVTQTPSHQVTQMGQEVILRCVPISNHLYFYWYRQILGQKVEFLVSFYNNEISEKSEIFDDQFSVERPDGSNFTLKIRSTKLEDSAMYFCASSDLGVPNEKLFFGSGTQLSVL.

This clonotype was seen repeatedly, ten times or more. The chain recombines TRBV11-2 with TRBJ2-7; 11 nucleotides align to TRBD2. CDR3 size: 15 residues. After removal of 4 bases from V and 5 bases from J, the junction contained 7 bases not matched to a gene. The germline V gene encodes CDR1 SGHAT and CDR2 FQNNGV. The CDR3 spells CASSYGTSGDNEQYF. CDR3 nucleotide sequence: TGTGCCAGCAGCTACGGGACTAGCGGTGATAACGAGCAGTACTTC.

This clonotype was seen a few times. The chain links TRBV28 to TRBJ1-1; 7 bases are shared with TRBD1. J gave up 4 bases and V 7 bases, and 3 bases lay outside the gene matches. This CDR3 is 12 amino acids long. CDR1 MDHEN and CDR2 SYDVKM come from the germline V gene. This chain's CDR3 is CASKAGGTEAFF. The CDR3 DNA sequence: TGTGCCAGCAAGGCAGGGGGCACTGAAGCTTTCTTT.

Many counts were recorded for this clonotype. The genes are TRBV3-1 and TRBJ2-5; D not resolved. V lost 0 bases, J lost 7 bases, and 9 bases lay in between. Germline CDR1 reads LGHDT; CDR2 reads YNNKEL (reference sequence). The CDR3 spans 13 residues. The CDR3 DNA reads as TGTGCCAGCAGCCAAGATAGGAGATGGACCCAGTACTTC. Its protein product is CASSQDRRWTQYF.

This clonotype appeared many times. The chain has TRBV5-1 and TRBJ2-3; a possible D gene is TRBD2 (6 bases). CDR3 length: 14 residues. Germline CDR1 reads SGHRS; CDR2 reads YFSETQ. V lost 5 bases, J lost 0 bases, and 10 bases lay in between. The CDR3 DNA reads as TGCGCCAGCAGTAACGGGAGAAGCACAGATACGCAGTATTTT. Amino acids: CASSNGRSTDTQYF.

The rearrangement uses TRBV3-1 and TRBJ2-7; D may be TRBD1 (6 bases). Germline-derived CDR1 and CDR2 are LGHDT and YNNKEL (reference sequence). This CDR3 region has 15 residues. Trimming stripped 1 base from V and 1 base from J, with 11 bases between. CDR3 nucleotide sequence: TGTGCCAGCAGCCAAGTTCCCAGGGGATCCTACGAGCAGTACTTC. It encodes CASSQVPRGSYEQYF.

Many counts were recorded for this clonotype. V usage is TRBV12-3 or TRBV12-4 and J usage is TRBJ1-5, with TRBD1 matching 7 bases. Trimming removed 3 bases from V and 3 bases from J; junction bases left unmatched: 5. The CDR3 runs to 15 residues. The CDR3 protein is CASSFRQGSNQPQHF. CDR3 DNA sequence: TGTGCCAGCAGTTTTCGACAGGGCTCCAATCAGCCCCAGCATTTT.

This clonotype was counted many times. The chain links TRBV27 to TRBJ2-7, with TRBD1 as a possible D gene (7 bases). Germline V CDR1 and CDR2: MNHEY, SMNVEV (reference sequence). The CDR3 is made up of 14 amino acids. V was clipped by 5 bases and J by 4 bases, with 15 bases between them. CDR3 protein: CASSGGTAPYEQYF. CDR3 sequence (DNA): TGTGCCAGCAGTGGCGGGACAGCGCCATACGAGCAGTACTTC.

This clonotype was observed at least ten times. The chain recombines TRBV27 with TRBJ2-7; 12 bases align to TRBD2. CDR3 length: 17 residues. CDR1 MNHEY and CDR2 SMNVEV come from the germline V gene (reference sequence). J was trimmed by 2 bases and V by 5 bases; bases with no gene match: 10. The CDR3 region is CASSPRGLAGITYEQYF. The CDR3, as DNA: TGTGCCAGCAGTCCAAGGGGACTAGCGGGCATAACCTACGAGCAGTACTTC.

As concerns this clonotype: At one of its ends the junction is not consistent with the germline gene, which may arise from a read error. The DNA for the CDR3 is TGTGCCAGCAGCCTAGACGTGCTTAACACTGAAGCTTCCTTT. Translation gives CASSLDVLNTEASF. The gene calls are TRBV7-3 and TRBJ1-1; no definite D call. CDR3 length: 14 amino acids. Germline loops: CDR1 SGHTA, CDR2 FQGTGA.

In this sample, this clonotype turned up a few times. The chain carries TRBV28 and TRBJ2-2; D is unresolved. Germline V gives CDR1 MDHEN, CDR2 SYDVKM. There are 16 residues in the CDR3. The V gene lost 0 bases and the J gene lost 0 bases, with 8 bases spanning the gap. The chain's CDR3 is CASSLWLNSNTGELFF. The CDR3, as DNA: TGTGCCAGCAGTTTATGGCTCAATTCGAACACCGGGGAGCTGTTTTTT. The whole variable domain, filled in from reference TRBV28 and TRBJ2-2, reads DVKVTQSSRYLVKRTGEKVFLECVQDMDHENMFWYRQDPGLGLRLIYFSYDVKMKEKGDIPEGYSVSREKKERFSLILESASTNQTSMYLCASSLWLNSNTGELFFGEGSRLTVL.

The rearrangement joins TRBV25-1 to TRBJ2-1; 8 bases fit TRBD2. Germline CDR1 reads MGHDK; CDR2 reads SYGVNS. V trimming: 4 bases; J trimming: 7 bases; junction bases outside the gene matches: 9. The CDR3 loop spans 15 amino acids. The CDR3 nucleotides are TGTGCCAGCAGTGCAAGCGGGGGTTTGAGGAATGAGCAGTTCTTC. This gives the protein CASSASGGLRNEQFF. The full variable domain, completed using reference TRBV25-1 and TRBJ2-1, is EADIYQTPRYLVIGTGKKITLECSQTMGHDKMYWYQQDPGMELHLIHYSYGVNSTEKGDLSSESTVSRIRTEHFPLTLESARPSHTSQYLCASSASGGLRNEQFFGPGTRLTVL.

This clonotype showed up just a few times. The rearrangement uses TRBV6-1 and TRBJ1-3; unclear D gene. The CDR3 runs to 13 residues. Germline CDR1 is MNHNS and CDR2 is SASEGT. Between the trimmed V and J ends, which lost 1 base and 0 bases, there was a span of 1 base. This CDR3 reads CASSEVSGNTIYF. The CDR3 nucleotides are TGTGCCAGCAGTGAAGTCTCTGGAAACACCATATATTTT.

In its sample, this clonotype was seen a few times. V gene TRBV10-3 combines with J gene TRBJ2-6, with 7 bases lining up with TRBD1. The ends lost 2 bases at V and 0 bases at J; junction bases unmatched: 7. Germline V CDR1 and CDR2: ENHRY, SYGVKD. The CDR3 runs 18 residues. The CDR3 loop is CAISEPTGAFSGANVLTF. The CDR3, as DNA: TGTGCCATCAGTGAGCCAACAGGGGCCTTCTCTGGGGCCAACGTCCTGACTTTC.

This clonotype was seen a few times. CDR3 nucleotides: TGTGCCAGCAGCTCCGGGACTAGTGTTGGCTACACCTTC. Translating gives CASSSGTSVGYTF. The chain couples TRBV13 to TRBJ1-2; possibly TRBD1 for D (5 bases). Germline values: CDR1 PRHDT, CDR2 FYEKMQ (reference sequence). With 4 bases removed from V and 7 bases from J, the gap between germline ends came to 13 bases. This CDR3 region has 13 residues.

This clonotype came up many times. The chain carries TRBV29-1 and TRBJ2-1; D perhaps matches TRBD1 (6 bases). CDR1 and CDR2 (germline): SQVTM, ANQGSEA. This CDR3 spans 17 amino acids. Trimming took 4 bases from V and 0 from J, leaving 19 bases between them. CDR3 amino acids: CSVVRTDKSISYNEQFF. In nucleotides, the CDR3 is TGCAGCGTTGTCAGGACAGACAAATCGATCTCCTACAATGAGCAGTTCTTC.

For this clonotype: The junction shows a germline mismatch at one end, possibly a read error. The chain couples TRBV7-7 to TRBJ2-5, with a possible D match to TRBD2 (5 bases). The J call may not be correct, given that the DNA end is closer to TRBJ2-1. The CDR3 is made up of 14 amino acids. CDR1 SSHAT and CDR2 FNYEAQ come from the germline V gene (reference sequence). CDR3: CASSSSPGEGEQFF. Written as DNA, the CDR3 is TGTGCTAGCAGCTCATCCCCGGGTGAGGGTGAGCAGTTCTTC.

This clonotype was detected many times. The rearrangement joins TRBV3-1 to TRBJ1-2; no definite D call. Germline lookup yields CDR1 LGHDT and CDR2 YNNKEL (reference sequence). The CDR3 runs 13 residues. Trimming took 6 bases from V and 2 from J, leaving 10 bases between them. The chain's CDR3 is CASSPQVNYGYTF. CDR3 nucleotides: TGTGCCAGCAGTCCTCAGGTGAACTATGGCTACACCTTC.

This clonotype was found many times. The J gene is TRBJ2-3, the V gene TRBV20-1; no clear D gene. The CDR3 is made up of 14 amino acids. The ends were cut back, 6 bases at V and 0 bases at J, with 13 bases in the middle. CDR1 and CDR2 (germline): DFQATT, SNEGSKA (reference sequence). The CDR3 region has the DNA TGCAGTGCCGTAAGAGAAACTAGCACAGATACGCAGTATTTT. This codes for CSAVRETSTDTQYF.

V usage is TRBV9 and J usage is TRBJ2-1, with D uncertain. This CDR3 is 13 amino acids long. V shed 4 bases and J shed 5 bases, with 10 bases lying between them. Germline assignment: CDR1 SGDLS and CDR2 YYNGEE. CDR3 residues: CASSPYGDNEQFF. The CDR3, as DNA: TGTGCCAGCAGCCCCTATGGCGACAATGAGCAGTTCTTC.

This clonotype has ten or more counts. This rearrangement joins TRBV6-2 or TRBV6-3 to TRBJ2-7, with TRBD2 matching 7 bases. Germline CDR1 is MNHEY and CDR2 is SVGEGT. The V and J ends lost 4 bases and 1 base, in that order; junction bases with no gene match: 7. This CDR3 is 15 amino acids long. Here the CDR3 DNA reads TGTGCCAGCAGTTGGGGCGGGAGCGGTTCCTACGAGCAGTACTTC. Protein: CASSWGGSGSYEQYF.

This clonotype was counted between two and nine times. The chain uses TRBV7-9 and TRBJ1-1; TRBD1 matches 8 bases. CDR3 size: 14 residues. CDR1 SEHNR and CDR2 FQNEAQ come from the germline V gene (reference sequence). The ends lost 8 bases at V and 4 bases at J; junction bases unmatched: 9. CDR3 sequence reads: CASGRGHGGTEAFF. The CDR3 DNA sequence: TGTGCCAGCGGCAGGGGGCATGGGGGCACTGAAGCTTTCTTT.